One and the same sample provided the 15 T cell receptor beta chains below, sequenced in a study of blood T cell repertoires in COVID-19. Only in-frame clones appear in the TCRdb table, and some are missing; sequencing was by immunoSEQ multiplex PCR. The sample contains approximately 20,000 clones, 82% of which appear only once. Sequencing used peripheral blood. The source of these receptors is a human donor in a cohort sampled during active COVID-19.

The rearrangement links TRBV5-6 to TRBJ1-2, with D perhaps TRBD1 (6 bases). V was pared by 4 bases and J by 4 bases, with 17 bases between. CDR1 and CDR2 (germline): SGHDT, YYEEEE. The CDR3 covers 15 residues. In DNA form, the CDR3 reads TGTGCCAGCAGCCCACCCGCAGGGGCCTCCTATGGCTACACCTTC. Amino acid sequence: CASSPPAGASYGYTF.

The DNA of the CDR3 is TGTGCCACCAGAAGCGGGAGACGCGCAGATACGCAGTATTTT. This translates into CATRSGRRADTQYF. The V gene is TRBV24-1, the J gene TRBJ2-3, with 8 bases lining up with TRBD2. J was trimmed by 4 bases and V by 7 bases; bases with no gene match: 6. The CDR3 is 14 residues long. In germline, CDR1 is KGHDR, CDR2 SFDVKD.

The chain employs TRBV4-2 and TRBJ2-2, with 14 bases lining up with TRBD2. Per the germline V gene, CDR1 is LGHNA and CDR2 is YNFKEQ. The CDR3 contains 15 residues. With 8 bases clipped from V and 8 bases from J, the junction kept 7 bases outside the gene matches. Here the CDR3 DNA reads TGTGCCAGCGGGGGGACTAGCGGGAGTTTAGGGGAGCTGTTTTTT. This translates into CASGGTSGSLGELFF.

This chain connects TRBV19 to TRBJ1-5, with D hard to call. Germline V lookup: CDR1 LNHDA, CDR2 SQIVND (reference sequence). The CDR3 loop spans 13 amino acids. With 4 bases removed from V and 5 bases from J, the gap between germline ends came to 9 bases. The CDR3 region has the DNA TGTGCCAGTAGTACCGACTTTTATCAGCCCCAGCATTTT. It translates to CASSTDFYQPQHF.

J is TRBJ2-7 and V is TRBV15; TRBD2 aligns across 10 bases. Trimming removed 0 bases from V and 6 bases from J; junction bases left unmatched: 5. The CDR3 has 15 amino acids. Germline V gene sequence: CDR1 LNHNV, CDR2 YYDKDF (reference sequence). CDR3 DNA sequence: TGTGCCACCAGCAGAGAAGGACTAGCGGCATCCGAGCAGTACTTC. As protein: CATSREGLAASEQYF. Drawing the rest from reference TRBV15 and TRBJ2-7, the complete variable domain is DAMVIQNPRYQVTQFGKPVTLSCSQTLNHNVMYWYQQKSSQAPKLLFHYYDKDFNNEADTPDNFQSRRPNTSFCFLDIRSPGLGDTAMYLCATSREGLAASEQYFGPGTRLTVT.

V is TRBV5-6 and J is TRBJ2-3; 10 nucleotides match TRBD2. The germline V gene has CDR1 SGHDT and CDR2 YYEEEE. The junction had 17 bases not matched to a gene; V was cut back by 4 bases and J by 3 bases. The CDR3 has 19 residues. For the CDR3, the DNA is TGTGCCAGCAGCCGACAGGGCTTCTTAGCGGGAGGACTAACAGATACGCAGTATTTT. This encodes CASSRQGFLAGGLTDTQYF.

This chain's CDR3 is CASSNTENYGYTF. The CDR3 region has the DNA TGTGCCAGCAGTAATACAGAAAACTATGGCTACACCTTC. The chain couples TRBV6-2 or TRBV6-3 to TRBJ1-2; D unclear. The CDR3 totals 13 residues. V was pared by 5 bases and J by 2 bases, with 9 bases between. Germline CDR1 reads MNHEY; CDR2 reads SVGEGT.

This chain connects TRBV9 to TRBJ2-1; 11 bases fit TRBD2. The V segment lost 2 bases and the J segment 9 bases; nucleotides outside the gene matches: 7. The CDR3 length is 15 residues. The germline V gene has CDR1 SGDLS and CDR2 YYNGEE. CDR3 sequence (DNA): TGTGCCAGCAGCGTTAGCGGGAGGGCCGGTAGTGAGCAGTTCTTC. It specifies CASSVSGRAGSEQFF.

The rearrangement uses TRBV30 and TRBJ2-6; TRBD2 matches at 12 bases. The germline CDR1 and CDR2 sequences are GTSNPN and SVGIG (reference sequence). After removal of 4 bases from V and 0 bases from J, the junction contained 4 bases not matched to a gene. The CDR3 runs to 17 residues. The CDR3 DNA is TGTGCCTGGACGACTAGCGGGAGTTCCTCTGGGGCCAACGTCCTGACTTTC. It is translated as CAWTTSGSSSGANVLTF.

The rearrangement uses TRBV5-1 and TRBJ2-1, with TRBD1 matching over 7 bases. CDR1 and CDR2 from the germline V gene are SGHRS and YFSETQ. The CDR3 is made up of 15 amino acids. V lost 4 bases and J lost 6; bases outside the gene matches: 10. This chain's CDR3 is CASSPYTTGRNEQFF. Here the CDR3 DNA reads TGCGCCAGCAGCCCCTACACGACAGGGCGCAATGAGCAGTTCTTC.

About this clone: Other DNA sequences of this sample code for an identical CDR3. The CDR3 protein is CASSQDSSGRSYEQYF. Here the CDR3 DNA reads TGCGCCAGCAGCCAAGATTCTAGCGGGAGGTCTTACGAGCAGTACTTC. The V call is TRBV4-1, the J call TRBJ2-7, with 11 nucleotides matching TRBD2. The V gene's germline CDR1 is MGHRA and CDR2 YSYEKL. The CDR3 is 16 residues long. Unmatched junction bases numbered 5, after V lost 0 bases and J lost 4 bases.

The chain employs TRBV6-5 and TRBJ2-1, with 7 bases fitting TRBD2. The length of the CDR3 is 16 residues. Looked up from germline, CDR1 is MNHEY and CDR2 is SVGAGI. The junction had 7 bases not matched to a gene; V was cut back by 3 bases and J by 2 bases. CDR3: CASSYLWDYAYNEQFF. The CDR3 nucleotides read TGTGCCAGCAGTTATCTTTGGGACTACGCCTACAATGAGCAGTTCTTC.

Concerning this clone: A junction end diverges from the germline sequence, so it may reflect a read error. The chain carries TRBV7-8 and TRBJ1-5; D possibly corresponds to TRBD1 (5 bases). Germline loops: CDR1 SGHVS, CDR2 FQNEAQ. The CDR3 has 14 amino acids. The CDR3 nucleotides are TGTGCCAGCAGATTAGGGGCCGCAAATCAGCCCCAGCATTTT. It translates to CASRLGAANQPQHF. Combining the CDR3 with reference TRBV7-8 and TRBJ1-5 gives the whole variable domain GAGVSQSPRYKVAKRGQDVALRCDPISGHVSLFWYQQALGQGPEFLTYFQNEAQLDKSGLPSDRFFAERPEGSVSTLKIQRTQQEDSAVYLCASRLGAANQPQHFGDGTRLSIL.

The chain combines TRBV4-2 with TRBJ2-3; 11 bases align to TRBD2. The CDR3 extends over 16 amino acids. Trimming took 0 bases from V and 1 from J; bases not matched to a gene: 0. Per the germline V gene, CDR1 is LGHNA and CDR2 is YNFKEQ. CDR3 nucleotides: TGTGCCAGCAGCCAAGAACTAGCGGGGGGCACAGATACGCAGTATTTT. Translation gives CASSQELAGGTDTQYF.

This clone was seen a handful of times. The rearrangement links TRBV2 to TRBJ2-3; TRBD2 matches 9 bases. V shed 6 bases and J 3 bases; nucleotides not matched to a gene: 22. Per the germline V gene, CDR1 is SNHLY and CDR2 is FYNNEI. The CDR3 totals 20 residues. The CDR3, as DNA: TGTGCCAGCAGCCCGGGCAGACTAGCGGCTACTCCAGGGGGGACAGATACGCAGTATTTT. It is translated as CASSPGRLAATPGGTDTQYF.